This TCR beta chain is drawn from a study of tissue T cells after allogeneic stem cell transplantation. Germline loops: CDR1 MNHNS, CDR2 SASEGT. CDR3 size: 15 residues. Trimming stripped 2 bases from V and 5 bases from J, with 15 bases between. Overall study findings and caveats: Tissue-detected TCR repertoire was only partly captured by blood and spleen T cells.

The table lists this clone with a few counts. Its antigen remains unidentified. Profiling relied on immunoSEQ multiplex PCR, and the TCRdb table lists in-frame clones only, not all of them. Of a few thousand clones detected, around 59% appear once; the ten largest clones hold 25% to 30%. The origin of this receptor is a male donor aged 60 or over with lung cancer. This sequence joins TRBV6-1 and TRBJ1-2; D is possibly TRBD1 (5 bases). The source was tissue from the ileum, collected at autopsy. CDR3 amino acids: CASSESRGGEYGYTF. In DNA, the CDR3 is TGTGCCAGCAGTGAATCTCGGGGGGGAGAGTATGGCTACACCTTC.